Below are 15 T cell receptor beta chains sequenced from a single sample in a study of blood T cells in healthy people across ages. The second PCR ran about 6 to 12 cycles with a sample-barcoded 5' primer and J-beta primers. TCRdb re-called the 5' RACE reads through MiXCR, storing one row per CDR3 protein. The sample shows approximately 810,000 distinct CDR3 sequences, roughly 34% of them seen only once. Sequencing was done on a sample of blood. The receptors come from a man younger than 30 in good health.

The genes are TRBV7-2 and TRBJ2-5; 8 bases fit TRBD2. The junction had 5 bases not matched to a gene; V was cut back by 0 bases and J by 2 bases. The CDR3 contains 16 residues. CDR1 SGHTA and CDR2 FQGNSA come from the germline V gene. The CDR3 loop reads CASSLAATGGQETQYF. The CDR3 DNA reads as TGTGCCAGCAGCTTAGCGGCTACGGGGGGGCAAGAGACCCAGTACTTC.

The chain has TRBV6-6 and TRBJ2-7; TRBD2 matches 7 bases. Germline CDR1 is MNHNY and CDR2 is SVGAGI (reference sequence). The CDR3 consists of 15 residues. The J segment lost 1 base and the V segment lost 2 bases, leaving 5 bases of the junction unmatched. The CDR3 DNA reads TGTGCCAGCAGTTACGCTAGCGGCGATTCCTACGAGCAGTACTTC. It yields the protein CASSYASGDSYEQYF.

The chain links TRBV3-1 to TRBJ1-2, with 8 bases aligning to TRBD1. With 2 bases clipped from V and 4 bases from J, the junction kept 9 bases outside the gene matches. From germline, CDR1 is LGHDT and CDR2 YNNKEL (reference sequence). The CDR3 is 16 amino acids. In DNA, the CDR3 is TGTGCCAGCAGCCAAACCGGAGGACAGGGAGGCTATGGCTACACCTTC. Encoded protein: CASSQTGGQGGYGYTF.

On this clonotype itself: A much bigger clone sits one base away, suggesting this may be a read error. This chain connects TRBV4-3 to TRBJ2-5; possible D gene TRBD1, 6 bases. V shed 2 bases and J shed 3 bases, with 13 bases lying between them. Germline lookup yields CDR1 LGHNA and CDR2 YSLEER. The CDR3 spans 15 residues. CDR3 nucleotides: TGCGCCAGCAGCCAATCGGCAGGGGCGAAAGAGACCCAGTACTTC. Its protein product is CASSQSAGAKETQYF.

This clonotype was counted once. V usage is TRBV10-2 and J usage is TRBJ2-1; TRBD2 aligns across 9 bases. The CDR3 has 17 residues. Germline CDR1 is WSHSY and CDR2 is SAAADI. V was pared by 2 bases and J by 3 bases, with 8 bases of the junction left unmatched. The CDR3 protein is CASSEGGSGSLYNEQFF. In DNA, the CDR3 is TGCGCCAGCAGTGAGGGGGGTAGCGGGAGCCTCTACAATGAGCAGTTCTTC.

The J gene is TRBJ2-3, the V gene TRBV6-2 or TRBV6-3, with D possibly being TRBD2 (5 bases). Germline V gene sequence: CDR1 MNHEY, CDR2 SVGEGT. V was trimmed by 2 bases and J by 3 bases, leaving 6 bases between them. There are 13 residues in the CDR3. This CDR3 reads CASSYGETDTQYF. Written as DNA, the CDR3 is TGTGCCAGCAGTTACGGGGAGACAGATACGCAGTATTTT.

This sequence joins TRBV29-1 and TRBJ1-4; possibly TRBD1 for D (5 bases). Between the trimmed V and J ends, which lost 7 bases and 3 bases, there was a span of 15 bases. The CDR3 is 14 amino acids. Germline V gene sequence: CDR1 SQVTM, CDR2 ANQGSEA. The CDR3 region is CSAARGGANEKLFF. The CDR3 coding sequence is TGCAGCGCTGCACGCGGGGGGGCTAATGAAAAACTGTTTTTT.

This sequence joins TRBV5-6 and TRBJ1-2; no firm D call. V was cut by 6 bases and J by 0 bases, with 21 bases left in between. There are 17 residues in the CDR3. Germline loops: CDR1 SGHDT, CDR2 YYEEEE. Here the CDR3 DNA reads TGTGCCAGCAACCCAACAATTAGACGTACCACTAACTATGGCTACACCTTC. Amino acids: CASNPTIRRTTNYGYTF.

V and J are TRBV7-2 and TRBJ2-5; TRBD2 agrees at 9 bases. V lost 2 bases to trimming and J lost 6 bases; unmatched junction nucleotides: 10. Germline V gene sequence: CDR1 SGHTA, CDR2 FQGNSA. The CDR3 is 16 residues long. The CDR3 sequence is CASSLSGSSGAQTQYF. In DNA form, the CDR3 reads TGTGCCAGCAGCTTAAGTGGGTCTAGCGGGGCTCAGACCCAGTACTTC.

Concerning this clonotype: The junction does not match germline at one end; this may be a read error. The J gene is TRBJ2-5, the V gene TRBV4-3; 8 bases agree with TRBD2. Germline V lookup: CDR1 LGHNA, CDR2 YSLEER. This CDR3 region has 15 residues. CDR3 nucleotide sequence: TGCGCCAACAGCCAAGATCTGAGGAGTAGCGGGGCGCAGTACTTC. This codes for CANSQDLRSSGAQYF.

This clonotype has ten or more counts. The chain employs TRBV7-2 and TRBJ2-7; D gene ambiguous. V lost 3 bases and J 5 bases, leaving 11 bases between the germline ends. The CDR3 covers 13 residues. CDR1 and CDR2 from the germline V gene are SGHTA and FQGNSA. CDR3 sequence: CASSLSRGDEQYF. The CDR3 coding sequence is TGTGCCAGCAGCTTGTCGCGAGGCGACGAGCAGTACTTC.

This clonotype has just a few counts. J is TRBJ1-2 and V is TRBV7-3; D is unresolved. V was pared by 3 bases and J by 4 bases, with 9 bases between. Germline values: CDR1 SGHTA, CDR2 FQGTGA. This CDR3 region has 13 residues. The CDR3, as DNA: TGTGCCAGCAGCTTCGGGCCACCCTATGGCTACACCTTC. Its protein product is CASSFGPPYGYTF.

The chain employs TRBV6-5 and TRBJ2-1; TRBD1 is a possible D gene (5 bases). CDR1 MNHEY and CDR2 SVGAGI come from the germline V gene. The CDR3 runs to 15 residues. V was trimmed by 2 bases and J by 5 bases, leaving 13 bases between them. CDR3 sequence reads: CASSYGGAINNEQFF. CDR3 bases: TGTGCCAGCAGTTACGGTGGGGCAATAAACAATGAGCAGTTCTTC.

V gene TRBV6-2 or TRBV6-3 combines with J gene TRBJ2-3; no definite D call. The V end lost 0 bases, the J end lost 14 bases, and 12 bases lay between the germline ends. The CDR3 covers 12 residues. CDR1 and CDR2 (germline): MNHEY, SVGEGT. The CDR3 DNA sequence: TGTGCCAGCAGTTACTCGAACAGATACGCGTATTTT. Protein sequence: CASSYSNRYAYF.

This clonotype occurred many times. The V and J genes are TRBV12-3 or TRBV12-4 and TRBJ1-5, with a tentative D call TRBD1 (6 bases). Trimming left V 0 bases short and J 7 bases short, with 10 bases between. CDR3 size: 14 residues. The CDR3 protein is CASSLAFGGQPQHF. Here the CDR3 DNA reads TGTGCCAGCAGTTTAGCGTTCGGGGGCCAGCCCCAGCATTTT.